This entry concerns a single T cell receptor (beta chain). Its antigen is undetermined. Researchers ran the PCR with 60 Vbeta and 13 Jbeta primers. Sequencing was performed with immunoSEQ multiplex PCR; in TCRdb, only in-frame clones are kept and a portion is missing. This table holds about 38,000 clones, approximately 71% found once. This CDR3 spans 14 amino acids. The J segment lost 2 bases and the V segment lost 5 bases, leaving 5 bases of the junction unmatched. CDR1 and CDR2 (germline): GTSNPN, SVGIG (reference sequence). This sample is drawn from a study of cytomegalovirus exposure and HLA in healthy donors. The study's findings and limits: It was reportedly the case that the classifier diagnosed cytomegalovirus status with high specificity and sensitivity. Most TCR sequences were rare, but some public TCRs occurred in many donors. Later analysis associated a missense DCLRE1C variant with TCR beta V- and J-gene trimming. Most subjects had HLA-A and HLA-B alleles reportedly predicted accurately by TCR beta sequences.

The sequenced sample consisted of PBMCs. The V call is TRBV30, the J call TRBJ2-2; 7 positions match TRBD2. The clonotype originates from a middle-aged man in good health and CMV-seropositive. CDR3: CAWSRGVNTGELFF. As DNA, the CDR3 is TGTGCCTGGTCCCGGGGGGTTAACACCGGGGAGCTGTTTTTT.